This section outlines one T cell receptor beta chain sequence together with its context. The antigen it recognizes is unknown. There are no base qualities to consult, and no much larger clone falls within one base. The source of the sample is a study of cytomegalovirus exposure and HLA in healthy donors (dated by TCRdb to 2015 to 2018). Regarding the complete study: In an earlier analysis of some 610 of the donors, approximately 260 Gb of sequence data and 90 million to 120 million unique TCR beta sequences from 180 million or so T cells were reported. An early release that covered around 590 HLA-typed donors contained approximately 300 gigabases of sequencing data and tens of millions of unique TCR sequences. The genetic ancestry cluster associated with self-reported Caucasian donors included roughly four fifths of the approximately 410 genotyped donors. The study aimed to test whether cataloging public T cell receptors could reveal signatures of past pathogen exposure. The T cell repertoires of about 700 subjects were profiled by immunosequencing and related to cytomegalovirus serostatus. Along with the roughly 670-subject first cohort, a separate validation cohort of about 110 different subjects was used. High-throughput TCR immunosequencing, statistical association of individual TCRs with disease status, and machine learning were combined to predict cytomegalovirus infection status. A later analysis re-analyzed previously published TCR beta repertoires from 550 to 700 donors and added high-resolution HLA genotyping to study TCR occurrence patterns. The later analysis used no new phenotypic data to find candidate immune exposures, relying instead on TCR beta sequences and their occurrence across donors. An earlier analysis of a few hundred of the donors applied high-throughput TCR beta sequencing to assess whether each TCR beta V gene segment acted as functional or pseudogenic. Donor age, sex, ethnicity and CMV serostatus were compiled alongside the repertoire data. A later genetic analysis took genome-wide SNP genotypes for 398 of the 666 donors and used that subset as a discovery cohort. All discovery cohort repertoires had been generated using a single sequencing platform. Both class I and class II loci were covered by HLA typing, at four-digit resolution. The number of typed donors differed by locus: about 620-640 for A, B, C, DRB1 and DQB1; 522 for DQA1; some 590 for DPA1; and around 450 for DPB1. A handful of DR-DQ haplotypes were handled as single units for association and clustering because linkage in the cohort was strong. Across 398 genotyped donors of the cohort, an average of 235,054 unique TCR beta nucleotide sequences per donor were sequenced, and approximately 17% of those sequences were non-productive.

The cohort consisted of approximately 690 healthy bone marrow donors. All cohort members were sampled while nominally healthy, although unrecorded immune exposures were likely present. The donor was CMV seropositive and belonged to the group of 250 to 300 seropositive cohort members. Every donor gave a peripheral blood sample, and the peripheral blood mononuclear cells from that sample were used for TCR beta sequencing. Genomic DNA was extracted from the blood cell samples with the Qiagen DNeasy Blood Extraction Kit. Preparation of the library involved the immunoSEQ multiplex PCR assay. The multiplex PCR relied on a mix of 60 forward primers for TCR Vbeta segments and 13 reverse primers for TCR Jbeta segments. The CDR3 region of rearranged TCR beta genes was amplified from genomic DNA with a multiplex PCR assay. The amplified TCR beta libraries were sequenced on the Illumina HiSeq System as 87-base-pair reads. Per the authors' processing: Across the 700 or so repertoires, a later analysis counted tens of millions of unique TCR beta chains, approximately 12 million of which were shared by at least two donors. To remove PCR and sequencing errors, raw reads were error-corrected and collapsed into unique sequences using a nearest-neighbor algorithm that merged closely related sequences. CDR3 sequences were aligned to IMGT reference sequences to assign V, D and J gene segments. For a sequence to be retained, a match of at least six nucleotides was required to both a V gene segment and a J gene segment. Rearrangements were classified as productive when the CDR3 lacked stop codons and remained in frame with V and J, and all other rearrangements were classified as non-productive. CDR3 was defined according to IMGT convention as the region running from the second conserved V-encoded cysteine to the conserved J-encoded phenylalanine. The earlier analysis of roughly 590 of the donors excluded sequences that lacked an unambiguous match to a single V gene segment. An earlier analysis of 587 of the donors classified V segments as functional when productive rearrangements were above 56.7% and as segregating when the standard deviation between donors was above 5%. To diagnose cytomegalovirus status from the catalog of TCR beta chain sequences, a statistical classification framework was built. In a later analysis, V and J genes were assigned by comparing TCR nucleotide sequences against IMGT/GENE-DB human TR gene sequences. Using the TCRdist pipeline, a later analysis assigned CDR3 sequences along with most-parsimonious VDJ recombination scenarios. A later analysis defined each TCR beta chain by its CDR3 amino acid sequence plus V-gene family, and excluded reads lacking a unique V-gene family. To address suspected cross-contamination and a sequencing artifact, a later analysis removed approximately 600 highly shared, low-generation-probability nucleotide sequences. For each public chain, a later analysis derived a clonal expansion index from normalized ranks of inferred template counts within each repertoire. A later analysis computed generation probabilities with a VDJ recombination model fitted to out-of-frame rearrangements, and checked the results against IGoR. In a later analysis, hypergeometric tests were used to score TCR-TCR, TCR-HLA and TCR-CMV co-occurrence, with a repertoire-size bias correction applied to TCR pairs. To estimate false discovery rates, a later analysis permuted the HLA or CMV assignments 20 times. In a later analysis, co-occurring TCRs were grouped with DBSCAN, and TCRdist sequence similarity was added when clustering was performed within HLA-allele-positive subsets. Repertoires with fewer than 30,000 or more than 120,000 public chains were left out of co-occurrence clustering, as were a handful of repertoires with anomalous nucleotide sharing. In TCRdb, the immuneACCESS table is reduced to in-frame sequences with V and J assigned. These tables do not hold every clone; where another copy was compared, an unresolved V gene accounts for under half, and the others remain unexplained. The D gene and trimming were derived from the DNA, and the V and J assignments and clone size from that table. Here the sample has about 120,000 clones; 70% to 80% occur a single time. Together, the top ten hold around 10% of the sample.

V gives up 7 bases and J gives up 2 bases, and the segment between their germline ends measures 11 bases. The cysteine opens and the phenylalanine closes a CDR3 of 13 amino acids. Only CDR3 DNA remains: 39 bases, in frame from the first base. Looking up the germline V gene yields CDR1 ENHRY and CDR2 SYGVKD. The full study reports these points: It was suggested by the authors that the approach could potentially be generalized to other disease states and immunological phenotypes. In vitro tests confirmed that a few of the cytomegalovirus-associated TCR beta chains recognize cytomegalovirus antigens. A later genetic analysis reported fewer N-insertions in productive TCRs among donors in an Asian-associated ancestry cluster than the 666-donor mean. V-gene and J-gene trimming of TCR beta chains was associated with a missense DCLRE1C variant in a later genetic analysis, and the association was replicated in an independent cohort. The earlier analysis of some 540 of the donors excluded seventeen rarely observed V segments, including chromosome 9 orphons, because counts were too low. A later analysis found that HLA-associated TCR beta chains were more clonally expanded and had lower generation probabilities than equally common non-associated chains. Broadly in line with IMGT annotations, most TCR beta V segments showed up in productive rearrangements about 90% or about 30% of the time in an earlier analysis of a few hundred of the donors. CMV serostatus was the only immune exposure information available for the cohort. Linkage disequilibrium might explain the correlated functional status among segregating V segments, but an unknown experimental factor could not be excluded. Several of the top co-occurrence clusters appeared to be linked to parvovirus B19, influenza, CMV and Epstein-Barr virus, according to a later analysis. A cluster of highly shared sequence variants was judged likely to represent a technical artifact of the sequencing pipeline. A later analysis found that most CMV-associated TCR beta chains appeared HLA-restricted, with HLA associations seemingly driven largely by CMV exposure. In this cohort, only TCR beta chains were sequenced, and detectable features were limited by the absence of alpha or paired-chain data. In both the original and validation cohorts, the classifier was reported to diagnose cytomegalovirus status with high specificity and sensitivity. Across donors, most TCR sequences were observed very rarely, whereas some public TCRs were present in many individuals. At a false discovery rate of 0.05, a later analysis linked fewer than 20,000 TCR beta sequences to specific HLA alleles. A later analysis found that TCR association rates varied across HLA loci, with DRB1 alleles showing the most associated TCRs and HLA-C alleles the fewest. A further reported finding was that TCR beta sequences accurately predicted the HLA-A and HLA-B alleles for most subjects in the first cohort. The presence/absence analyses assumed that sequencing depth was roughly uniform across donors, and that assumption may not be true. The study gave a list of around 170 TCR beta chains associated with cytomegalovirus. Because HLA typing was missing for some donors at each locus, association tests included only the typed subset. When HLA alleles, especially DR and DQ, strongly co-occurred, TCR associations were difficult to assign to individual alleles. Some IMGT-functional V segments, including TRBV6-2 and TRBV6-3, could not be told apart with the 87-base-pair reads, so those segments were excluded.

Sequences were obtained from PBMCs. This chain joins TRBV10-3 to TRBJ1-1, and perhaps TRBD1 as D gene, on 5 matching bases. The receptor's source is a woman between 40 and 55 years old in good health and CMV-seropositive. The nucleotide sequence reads TGTGCCATCACCGTACAGGTCAACACTGAAGCTTTCTTT. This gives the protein CAITVQVNTEAFF.